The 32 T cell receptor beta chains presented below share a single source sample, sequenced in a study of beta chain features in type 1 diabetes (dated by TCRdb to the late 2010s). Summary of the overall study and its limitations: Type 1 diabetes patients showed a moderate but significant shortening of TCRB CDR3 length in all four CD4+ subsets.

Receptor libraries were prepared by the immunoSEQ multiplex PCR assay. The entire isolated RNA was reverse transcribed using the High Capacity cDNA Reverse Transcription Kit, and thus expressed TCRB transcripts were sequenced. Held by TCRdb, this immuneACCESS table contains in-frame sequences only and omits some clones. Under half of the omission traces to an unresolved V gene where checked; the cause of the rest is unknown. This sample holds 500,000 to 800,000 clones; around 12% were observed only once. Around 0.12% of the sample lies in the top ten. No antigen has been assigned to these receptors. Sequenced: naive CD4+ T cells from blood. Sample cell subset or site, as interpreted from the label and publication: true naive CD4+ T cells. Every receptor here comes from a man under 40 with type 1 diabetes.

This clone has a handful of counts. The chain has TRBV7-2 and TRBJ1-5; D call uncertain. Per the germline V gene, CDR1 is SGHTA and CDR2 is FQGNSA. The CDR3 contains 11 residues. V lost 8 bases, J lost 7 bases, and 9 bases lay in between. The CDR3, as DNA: TGTGCCAGCGGTGGGGAGCAGCCCCAGCATTTT. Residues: CASGGEQPQHF.

The CDR3 nucleotides are TGTGCCAGCAGCTACCTGGGGTACGGTAGCACAGATACGCAGTATTTT. Translating gives CASSYLGYGSTDTQYF. The chain recombines TRBV7-2 with TRBJ2-3; D remains unclear. Trimming stripped 4 bases from V and 0 bases from J, with 14 bases between. This CDR3 contains 16 residues. CDR1 SGHTA and CDR2 FQGNSA come from the germline V gene. The full variable domain, rest sourced from reference TRBV7-2 and TRBJ2-3, is GAGVSQSPSNKVTEKGKDVELRCDPISGHTALYWYRQSLGQGLEFLIYFQGNSAPDKSGLPSDRFSAERTGGSVSTLTIQRTQQEDSAVYLCASSYLGYGSTDTQYFGPGTRLTVL.

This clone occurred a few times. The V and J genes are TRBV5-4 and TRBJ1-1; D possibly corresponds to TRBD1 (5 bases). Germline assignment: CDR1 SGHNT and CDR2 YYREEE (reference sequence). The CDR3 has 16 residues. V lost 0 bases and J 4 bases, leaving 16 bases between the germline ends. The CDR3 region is CASSLAGEGRPTEAFF. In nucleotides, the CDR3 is TGTGCCAGCAGCTTGGCCGGGGAGGGGCGTCCCACTGAAGCTTTCTTT.

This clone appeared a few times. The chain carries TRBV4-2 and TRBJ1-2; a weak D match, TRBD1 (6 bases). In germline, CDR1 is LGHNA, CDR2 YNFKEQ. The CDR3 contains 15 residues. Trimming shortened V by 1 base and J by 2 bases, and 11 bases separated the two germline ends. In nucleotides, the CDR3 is TGTGCCAGCAGCCAAGGCATTACAGGGAACTATGGCTACACCTTC. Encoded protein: CASSQGITGNYGYTF.

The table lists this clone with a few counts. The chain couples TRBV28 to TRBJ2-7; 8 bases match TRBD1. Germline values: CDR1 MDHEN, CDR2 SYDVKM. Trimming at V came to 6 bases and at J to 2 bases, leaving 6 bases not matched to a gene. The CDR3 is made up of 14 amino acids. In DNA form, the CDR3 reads TGTGCCAGCAGGAACGGACAGGGAGCCTACGAGCAGTACTTC. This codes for CASRNGQGAYEQYF.

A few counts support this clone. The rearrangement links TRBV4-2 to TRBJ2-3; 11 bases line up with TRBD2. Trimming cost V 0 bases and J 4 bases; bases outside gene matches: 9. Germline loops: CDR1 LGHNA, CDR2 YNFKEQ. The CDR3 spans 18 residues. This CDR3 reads CASSQDALAGGRADTQYF. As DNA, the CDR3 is TGTGCCAGCAGCCAAGACGCGCTAGCGGGGGGCCGGGCAGATACGCAGTATTTT.

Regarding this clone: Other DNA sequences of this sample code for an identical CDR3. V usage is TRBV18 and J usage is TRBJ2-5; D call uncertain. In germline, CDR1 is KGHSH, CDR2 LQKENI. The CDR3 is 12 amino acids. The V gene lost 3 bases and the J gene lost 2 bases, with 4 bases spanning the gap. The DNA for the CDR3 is TGTGCCAGCTCACCGCAACAAGAGACCCAGTACTTC. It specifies CASSPQQETQYF.

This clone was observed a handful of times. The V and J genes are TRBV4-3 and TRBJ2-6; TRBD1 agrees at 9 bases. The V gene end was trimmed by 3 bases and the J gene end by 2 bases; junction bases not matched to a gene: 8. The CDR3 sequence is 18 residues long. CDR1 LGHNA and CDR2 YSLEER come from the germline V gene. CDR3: CASSQVNRGQTGANVLTF. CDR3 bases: TGCGCCAGCAGCCAGGTCAACAGGGGGCAAACTGGGGCCAACGTCCTGACTTTC.

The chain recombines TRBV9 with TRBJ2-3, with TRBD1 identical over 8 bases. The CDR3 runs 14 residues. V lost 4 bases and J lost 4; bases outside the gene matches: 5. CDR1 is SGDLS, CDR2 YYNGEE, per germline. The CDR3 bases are TGTGCCAGCAGCAAGGACAGGGCCCCAGATACGCAGTATTTT. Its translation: CASSKDRAPDTQYF.

CDR3 region: CASSRQSDRAGYTF. Written as DNA, the CDR3 is TGTGCCAGCAGCCGTCAGTCTGACAGGGCCGGCTACACCTTC. The chain carries TRBV7-8 and TRBJ1-2; 7 positions agree with TRBD1. Germline values: CDR1 SGHVS, CDR2 FQNEAQ. Germline trimming cut 5 bases from V and 8 bases from J; bases unmatched to any gene: 11. The CDR3 contains 14 residues.

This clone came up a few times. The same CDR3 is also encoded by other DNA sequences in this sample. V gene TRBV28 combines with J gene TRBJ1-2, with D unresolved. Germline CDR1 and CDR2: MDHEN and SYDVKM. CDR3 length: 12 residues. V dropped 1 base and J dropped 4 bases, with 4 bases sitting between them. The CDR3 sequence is CASSLSLYGYTF. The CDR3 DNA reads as TGTGCCAGCAGTTTATCACTCTATGGCTACACCTTC.

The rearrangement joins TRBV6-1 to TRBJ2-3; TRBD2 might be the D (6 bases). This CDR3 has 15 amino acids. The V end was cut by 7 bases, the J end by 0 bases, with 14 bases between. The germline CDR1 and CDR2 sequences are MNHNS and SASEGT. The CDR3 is CASTLLATSTDTQYF. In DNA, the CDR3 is TGTGCCAGCACCTTGCTAGCGACTAGCACAGATACGCAGTATTTT.

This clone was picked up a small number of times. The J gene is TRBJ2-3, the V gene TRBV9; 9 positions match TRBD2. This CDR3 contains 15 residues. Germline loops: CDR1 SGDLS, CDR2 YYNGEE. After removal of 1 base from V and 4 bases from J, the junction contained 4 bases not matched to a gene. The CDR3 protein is CASSVRGGGADTQYF. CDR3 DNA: TGTGCCAGCAGCGTACGCGGGGGGGGCGCAGATACGCAGTATTTT.

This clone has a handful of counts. The CDR3, as DNA: TGTGCCAGCAGGCCTGACAGATTCGGCTATGGCTACACCTTC. This sequence encodes CASRPDRFGYGYTF. The chain has TRBV27 and TRBJ1-2; perhaps TRBD1 as D (5 bases). The CDR3 sequence is 14 residues long. V dropped 6 bases and J dropped 4 bases, with 15 bases sitting between them. Germline loops: CDR1 MNHEY, CDR2 SMNVEV (reference sequence).

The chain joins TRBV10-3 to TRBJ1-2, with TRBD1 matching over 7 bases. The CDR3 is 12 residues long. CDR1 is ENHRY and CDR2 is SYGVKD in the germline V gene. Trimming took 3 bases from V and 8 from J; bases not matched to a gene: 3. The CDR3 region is CAISDRTGGYTF. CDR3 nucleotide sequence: TGTGCCATCAGTGACAGGACAGGCGGCTACACCTTC.

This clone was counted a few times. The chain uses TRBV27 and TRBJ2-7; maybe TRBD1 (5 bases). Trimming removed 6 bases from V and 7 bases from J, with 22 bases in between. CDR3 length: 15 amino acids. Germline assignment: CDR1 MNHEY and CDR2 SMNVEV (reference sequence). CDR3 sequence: CASSPSGNPPWEQYF. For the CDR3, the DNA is TGTGCCAGCAGCCCCTCAGGGAATCCCCCCTGGGAGCAGTACTTC.

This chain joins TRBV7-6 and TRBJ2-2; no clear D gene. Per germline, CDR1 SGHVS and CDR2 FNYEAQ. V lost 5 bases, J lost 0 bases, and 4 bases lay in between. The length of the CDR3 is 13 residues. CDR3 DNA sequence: TGTGCCAGCAGCCATCCGAACACCGGGGAGCTGTTTTTT. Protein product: CASSHPNTGELFF.

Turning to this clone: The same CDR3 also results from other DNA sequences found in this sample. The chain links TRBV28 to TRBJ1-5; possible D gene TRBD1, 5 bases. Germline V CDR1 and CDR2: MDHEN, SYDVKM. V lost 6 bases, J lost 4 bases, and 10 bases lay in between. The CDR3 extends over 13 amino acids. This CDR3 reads CASSRGWNQPQHF. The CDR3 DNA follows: TGTGCCAGCAGCCGGGGCTGGAATCAGCCCCAGCATTTT. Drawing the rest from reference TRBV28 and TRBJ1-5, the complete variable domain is DVKVTQSSRYLVKRTGEKVFLECVQDMDHENMFWYRQDPGLGLRLIYFSYDVKMKEKGDIPEGYSVSREKKERFSLILESASTNQTSMYLCASSRGWNQPQHFGDGTRLSIL.

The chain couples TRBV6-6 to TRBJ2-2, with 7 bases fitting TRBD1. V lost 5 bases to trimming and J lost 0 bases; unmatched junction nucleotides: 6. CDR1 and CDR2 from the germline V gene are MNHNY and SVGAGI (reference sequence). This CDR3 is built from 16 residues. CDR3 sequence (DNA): TGTGCCAGCAGTGCCCGGGACAGTGCGAACACCGGGGAGCTGTTTTTT. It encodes CASSARDSANTGELFF.

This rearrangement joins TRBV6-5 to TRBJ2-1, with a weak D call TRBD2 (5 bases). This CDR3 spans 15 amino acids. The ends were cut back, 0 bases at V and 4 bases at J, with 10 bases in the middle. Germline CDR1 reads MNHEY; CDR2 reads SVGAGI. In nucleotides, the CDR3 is TGTGCCAGCAGTTACTCCGGGGAGAGGTACAATGAGCAGTTCTTC. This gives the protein CASSYSGERYNEQFF.

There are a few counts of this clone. This chain's CDR3 is CASSLVGWEAFF. The CDR3 nucleotides are TGTGCCAGCAGCTTAGTGGGCTGGGAAGCTTTCTTT. The chain combines TRBV7-2 with TRBJ1-1; no firm D call. There are 12 residues in the CDR3. Trimming took off 1 base at V and 8 bases at J, with 8 bases between the two ends. The V gene's germline CDR1 is SGHTA and CDR2 FQGNSA.

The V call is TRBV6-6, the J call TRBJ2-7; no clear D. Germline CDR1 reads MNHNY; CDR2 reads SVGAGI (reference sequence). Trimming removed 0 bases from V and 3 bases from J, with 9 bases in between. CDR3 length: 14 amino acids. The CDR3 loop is CASSYSGSLYEQYF. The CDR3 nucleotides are TGTGCCAGCAGTTACTCGGGCAGCCTCTACGAGCAGTACTTC.

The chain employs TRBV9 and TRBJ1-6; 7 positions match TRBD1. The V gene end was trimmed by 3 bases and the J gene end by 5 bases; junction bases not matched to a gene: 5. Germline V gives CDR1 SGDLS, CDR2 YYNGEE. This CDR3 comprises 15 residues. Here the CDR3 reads CASSAGTAHNSPLHF. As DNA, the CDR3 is TGTGCCAGCAGCGCGGGGACAGCTCATAATTCACCCCTCCACTTT.

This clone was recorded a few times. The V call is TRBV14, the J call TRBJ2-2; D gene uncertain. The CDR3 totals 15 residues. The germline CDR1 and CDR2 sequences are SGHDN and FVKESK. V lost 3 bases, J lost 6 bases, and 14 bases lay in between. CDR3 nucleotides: TGTGCCAGCAGCCAGAGAGGACCCCTATCCGGGGAGCTGTTTTTT. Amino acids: CASSQRGPLSGELFF.

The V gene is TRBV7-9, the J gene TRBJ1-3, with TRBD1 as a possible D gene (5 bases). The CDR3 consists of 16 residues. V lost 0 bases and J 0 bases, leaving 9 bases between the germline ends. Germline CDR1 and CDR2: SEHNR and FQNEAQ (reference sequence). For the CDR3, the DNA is TGTGCCAGCAGCTTAGCACGGGGCGGCTCTGGAAACACCATATATTTT. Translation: CASSLARGGSGNTIYF.

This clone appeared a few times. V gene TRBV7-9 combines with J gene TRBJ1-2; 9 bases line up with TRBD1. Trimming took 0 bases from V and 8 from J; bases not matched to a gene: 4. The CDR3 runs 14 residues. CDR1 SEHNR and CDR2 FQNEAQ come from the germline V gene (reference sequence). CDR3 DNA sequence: TGTGCCAGCAGCTTAGCGACGACAGGGGGAGGCTACACCTTC. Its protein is CASSLATTGGGYTF. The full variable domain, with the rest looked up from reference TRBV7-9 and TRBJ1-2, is DTGVSQNPRHKITKRGQNVTFRCDPISEHNRLYWYRQTLGQGPEFLTYFQNEAQLEKSRLLSDRFSAERPKGSFSTLEIQRTEQGDSAMYLCASSLATTGGGYTFGSGTRLTVV.

CDR3 DNA: TGCGCCAGCAGCCAAGAAGGACAGGGCCTGGGTAACGACAATGAGCAGTTCTTC. Protein sequence: CASSQEGQGLGNDNEQFF. The rearrangement links TRBV4-3 to TRBJ2-1; 8 bases map to TRBD1. There are 18 residues in the CDR3. Unmatched junction bases numbered 12, after V lost 0 bases and J lost 5 bases. CDR1 and CDR2 (germline): LGHNA, YSLEER.

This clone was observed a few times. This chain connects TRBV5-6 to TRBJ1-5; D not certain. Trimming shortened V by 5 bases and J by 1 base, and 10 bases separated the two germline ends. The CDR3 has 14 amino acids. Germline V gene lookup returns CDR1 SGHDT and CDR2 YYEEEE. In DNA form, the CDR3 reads TGTGCCAGCAGTTGGGGAGACAGCAATCAGCCCCAGCATTTT. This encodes CASSWGDSNQPQHF.

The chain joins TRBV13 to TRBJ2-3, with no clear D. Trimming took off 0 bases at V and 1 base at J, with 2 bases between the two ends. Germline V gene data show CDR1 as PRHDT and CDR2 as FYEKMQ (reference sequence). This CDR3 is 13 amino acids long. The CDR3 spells CASSLGGTDTQYF. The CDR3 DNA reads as TGTGCCAGCAGCTTAGGGGGCACAGATACGCAGTATTTT.

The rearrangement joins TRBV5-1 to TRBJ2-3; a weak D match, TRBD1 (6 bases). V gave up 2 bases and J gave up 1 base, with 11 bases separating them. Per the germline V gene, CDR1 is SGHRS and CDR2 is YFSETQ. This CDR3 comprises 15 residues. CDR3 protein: CASSLRDKGTDTQYF. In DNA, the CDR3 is TGCGCCAGCAGCTTACGGGACAAGGGCACAGATACGCAGTATTTT.

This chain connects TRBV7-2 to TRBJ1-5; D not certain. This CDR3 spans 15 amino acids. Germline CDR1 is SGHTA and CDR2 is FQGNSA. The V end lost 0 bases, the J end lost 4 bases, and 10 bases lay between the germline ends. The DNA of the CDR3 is TGTGCCAGCAGCTTAGCAGGGCGGCGGAATCAGCCCCAGCATTTT. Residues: CASSLAGRRNQPQHF.

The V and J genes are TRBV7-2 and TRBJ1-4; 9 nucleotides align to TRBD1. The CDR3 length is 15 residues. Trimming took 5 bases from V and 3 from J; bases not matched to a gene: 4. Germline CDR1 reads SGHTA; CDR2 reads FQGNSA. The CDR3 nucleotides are TGTGCCAGCAGCCCGAACAGGGGGCCTAATGAAAAACTGTTTTTT. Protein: CASSPNRGPNEKLFF.